A single sample is the source of the 27 T cell receptor beta chains below, sequenced in a study of regulatory T cells in long-lasting Graves disease. With iRepertoire HTBI primers and Arm-PCR of CDR3 regions, TCR beta libraries were built. In TCRdb, the multiplex PCR reads were re-called with MiXCR into one record per CDR3 protein. The table shows fewer than 600,000 distinct CDR3 sequences, with approximately 23% occurring only once. The time point denotes: persistent/refractory GD, antithyroid drugs over 5 years with positive TRAb. From RNA extracted from PBMCs, the TCR library was made. The material was peripheral blood mononuclear cells (PBMCs), obtained when the disease was refractory, from a patient treated with antithyroid drugs. The receptors were gathered from a female donor with Graves disease.

To note about this clonotype: This could be a read error, since a much larger clone is one nucleotide away. The V call is TRBV28, the J call TRBJ2-7, with D possibly TRBD1 on 6 matching bases. CDR3 size: 11 residues. Trimming removed 10 bases at V and 3 bases at J, with 10 bases between. Germline V gene data show CDR1 as MDHEN and CDR2 as SYDVKM. CDR3 residues: CATWDIYEQYF. CDR3 sequence (DNA): TGTGCCACCTGGGACATCTACGAGCAGTACTTC.

V usage is TRBV9 and J usage is TRBJ1-2; 8 nucleotides line up with TRBD1. The V segment lost 4 bases and the J segment 4 bases; nucleotides outside the gene matches: 12. This CDR3 has 16 residues. The germline V gene encodes CDR1 SGDLS and CDR2 YYNGEE. This CDR3 reads CASSPPGTGSRYGYTF. DNA of the CDR3: TGTGCCAGCAGCCCTCCCGGGACAGGATCACGCTATGGCTACACCTTC.

CDR3 sequence reads: CASSPDRETPNGYTF. The CDR3 DNA sequence: TGTGCCAGCTCACCCGACAGGGAGACGCCTAATGGCTACACCTTC. The chain links TRBV18 to TRBJ1-2, with 7 nucleotides matching TRBD1. This CDR3 is built from 15 residues. V dropped 3 bases and J dropped 6; count of bases not matched to a gene: 10. The germline gives CDR1 KGHSH, CDR2 LQKENI.

This clonotype was counted ten times or more. The chain joins TRBV28 to TRBJ1-4; D ambiguous. Trimming removed 2 bases at V and 7 bases at J, with 14 bases between. The CDR3 totals 15 residues. The V gene's germline CDR1 is MDHEN and CDR2 SYDVKM. CDR3 sequence reads: CASSLATYAFEKLFF. Here the CDR3 DNA reads TGTGCCAGCAGTTTAGCTACCTACGCTTTTGAAAAACTGTTTTTT. The full variable domain, with the rest looked up from reference TRBV28 and TRBJ1-4, is DVKVTQSSRYLVKRTGEKVFLECVQDMDHENMFWYRQDPGLGLRLIYFSYDVKMKEKGDIPEGYSVSREKKERFSLILESASTNQTSMYLCASSLATYAFEKLFFGSGTQLSVL.

The gene calls are TRBV19 and TRBJ2-4; 11 nucleotides align to TRBD2. The J call may be in error: the DNA end matches TRBJ2-1 better. The CDR3 totals 17 residues. From germline, CDR1 is LNHDA and CDR2 SQIVND (reference sequence). CDR3 amino acids: CASSIGSGTSGRDEQFF. The DNA for the CDR3 is TGTGCCAGTAGTATAGGATCAGGGACTAGCGGTCGGGATGAGCAGTTCTTC.

The chain recombines TRBV28 with TRBJ2-7; the match to TRBD1 covers 8 bases. CDR1 MDHEN and CDR2 SYDVKM come from the germline V gene. The CDR3 has 13 residues. J lost 5 bases, V lost 5 bases, and 5 bases had no gene match. The CDR3 region is CASSETGAHEQYF. CDR3 DNA: TGTGCCAGCAGTGAGACAGGGGCCCACGAGCAGTACTTC.

The chain joins TRBV6-1 to TRBJ1-1, with D possibly matching TRBD1 (5 bases). V was cut by 6 bases and J by 6 bases, with 17 bases left in between. The V gene's germline CDR1 is MNHNS and CDR2 SASEGT. The CDR3 covers 14 residues. CDR3 nucleotide sequence: TGTGCCAGCAGGTTGACAAGGGGCGGCGCTGAAGCTTTCTTT. Translated, it gives CASRLTRGGAEAFF.

The chain employs TRBV6-1 and TRBJ2-7; TRBD2 matches at 11 bases. The V segment lost 5 bases and the J segment 3 bases; nucleotides outside the gene matches: 6. There are 15 residues in the CDR3. The V gene's germline CDR1 is MNHNS and CDR2 SASEGT. CDR3 coding DNA: TGTGCCAGCAGTCTACTAGCGGGGGATAACTACGAGCAGTACTTC. As protein: CASSLLAGDNYEQYF.

Ten or more counts support this clonotype. This chain links TRBV5-1 with TRBJ2-6, with D uncertain. V gave up 1 base and J gave up 2 bases, with 4 bases separating them. The CDR3 runs 14 residues. Germline V gene data show CDR1 as SGHRS and CDR2 as YFSETQ. CDR3 bases: TGCGCCAGCAGCTTGAATACTGGGGCCAACGTCCTGACTTTC. Translated: CASSLNTGANVLTF.

The CDR3 region is CASTLLVGSNQPQHF. The CDR3 nucleotides read TGTGCCAGCACCCTTCTTGTCGGGTCCAATCAGCCCCAGCATTTT. This chain uses TRBV12-3 or TRBV12-4 with TRBJ1-5; D gene unclear. There are 15 residues in the CDR3. V was shortened by 7 bases and J by 3 bases, with 16 bases between the two germline ends.

This clonotype was seen only once. This chain uses TRBV6-5 with TRBJ1-1; D gene uncertain. Germline CDR1 and CDR2: MNHEY and SVGAGI. Trimming stripped 0 bases from V and 6 bases from J, with 5 bases between. CDR3 length equals 12 residues. The CDR3 loop reads CASSYSGSEAFF. In nucleotides, the CDR3 is TGTGCCAGCAGTTACTCAGGGTCTGAAGCTTTCTTT.

This clonotype was seen more than once but under ten times. The J gene is TRBJ1-3, the V gene TRBV25-1; unclear D gene. Germline assignment: CDR1 MGHDK and CDR2 SYGVNS. This CDR3 is built from 15 residues. V lost 3 bases and J 0 bases, leaving 9 bases between the germline ends. The CDR3 loop is CASSDLGASGNTIYF. The CDR3 DNA reads as TGTGCCAGCAGTGACTTGGGAGCCTCTGGAAACACCATATATTTT.

This clonotype was seen ten or more times. The chain carries TRBV2 and TRBJ2-7; 11 bases are shared with TRBD1. Germline V gene data show CDR1 as SNHLY and CDR2 as FYNNEI. The trim removed 6 bases at V and 5 bases at J, leaving 6 bases unmatched. This CDR3 is built from 14 residues. CDR3 protein: CASRDRGRPDEQYF. The CDR3 DNA sequence: TGTGCCAGCAGGGACAGGGGGCGCCCCGACGAGCAGTACTTC.

The rearrangement uses TRBV25-1 and TRBJ2-5, with D maybe TRBD1 (6 bases). Germline CDR1 and CDR2: MGHDK and SYGVNS. The CDR3 has 17 amino acids. V lost 2 bases, J lost 4 bases, and 20 bases lay in between. The CDR3 spells CASSEMMTGHRRETQYF. The CDR3 nucleotides are TGTGCCAGCAGTGAAATGATGACGGGACACCGACGAGAGACCCAGTACTTC. Full variable domain (rest looked up from reference TRBV25-1 and TRBJ2-5): EADIYQTPRYLVIGTGKKITLECSQTMGHDKMYWYQQDPGMELHLIHYSYGVNSTEKGDLSSESTVSRIRTEHFPLTLESARPSHTSQYLCASSEMMTGHRRETQYFGPGTRLLVL.

This clonotype was counted many times. The chain links TRBV28 to TRBJ1-1, with D unclear. Germline V gene sequence: CDR1 MDHEN, CDR2 SYDVKM. Trimming pared 4 bases from V and 4 bases from J, leaving 10 bases between. CDR3 length equals 13 residues. CDR3 sequence (DNA): TGTGCCAGCAGTTCGGCTGGTGTCACTGAAGCTTTCTTT. Translating it yields CASSSAGVTEAFF.

This clonotype turned up a few times. The genes are TRBV3-1 and TRBJ1-5, with 9 positions matching TRBD1. The germline gives CDR1 LGHDT, CDR2 YNNKEL (reference sequence). CDR3 length: 17 residues. J was trimmed by 4 bases and V by 3 bases; bases with no gene match: 10. CDR3: CASSQWGGQGTNQPQHF. Written as DNA, the CDR3 is TGTGCCAGCAGCCAGTGGGGTGGACAGGGGACAAATCAGCCCCAGCATTTT.

This sequence joins TRBV6-2 or TRBV6-3 and TRBJ2-4; tentatively, D is TRBD2 (5 bases). Per germline, CDR1 MNHEY and CDR2 SVGEGT. The length of the CDR3 is 14 residues. Trimming left V 5 bases short and J 6 bases short, with 14 bases between. For the CDR3, the DNA is TGTGCCAGCAGTGTACTAGATGCCTCAAACATTCAGTACTTC. This codes for CASSVLDASNIQYF.

In the case of this clonotype: Mismatch with germline at one junction end may stem from a read error. The V and J genes are TRBV28 and TRBJ1-2, with TRBD1 as a possible D gene (5 bases). The CDR3 is made up of 15 amino acids. CDR1 and CDR2 (germline): MDHEN, SYDVKM. This CDR3 reads CASSLMTGVSYGCTF. In nucleotides, the CDR3 is TGTGCCAGCAGTTTAATGACGGGGGTGAGCTATGGCTGCACCTTC.

The sample holds many counts of this clonotype. The J gene is TRBJ1-1, the V gene TRBV2; possible D gene TRBD1, 6 bases. This CDR3 region has 14 residues. The V gene's germline CDR1 is SNHLY and CDR2 FYNNEI. V lost 6 bases, J lost 1 base, and 12 bases lay in between. CDR3 in amino acids: CASRPMGQNTEAFF. The CDR3 coding sequence is TGTGCCAGCAGGCCTATGGGACAGAACACTGAAGCTTTCTTT.

This clonotype was seen just once. This chain connects TRBV7-2 to TRBJ1-2; possibly TRBD1 for D (5 bases). The germline V gene encodes CDR1 SGHTA and CDR2 FQGNSA. The CDR3 is 16 residues long. V was cut by 5 bases and J by 3 bases, with 19 bases left in between. DNA for the CDR3: TGTGCCAGCAGCCTGACGGACACTGGCTTGGACTATGGCTACACCTTC. This translates into CASSLTDTGLDYGYTF.

The count of this clonotype is one. The chain recombines TRBV6-2 or TRBV6-3 with TRBJ1-5, with D perhaps TRBD1 (5 bases). Trimming stripped 5 bases from V and 2 bases from J, with 13 bases between. The CDR3 is 15 amino acids. Germline V CDR1 and CDR2: MNHEY, SVGEGT. CDR3: CASSPRGDGNQPQHF. CDR3 in DNA: TGTGCCAGCAGTCCAAGAGGGGATGGCAATCAGCCCCAGCATTTT.

This clonotype was seen many times. V is TRBV28 and J is TRBJ1-1, with a weak D call TRBD1 (6 bases). The V gene's germline CDR1 is MDHEN and CDR2 SYDVKM. This CDR3 is 15 amino acids long. Trimming pared 4 bases from V and 0 bases from J, leaving 12 bases between. DNA of the CDR3: TGTGCCAGCAGTTACCCGGGACAAGTGAACACTGAAGCTTTCTTT. Translated: CASSYPGQVNTEAFF.

This clonotype was counted many times. V is TRBV27 and J is TRBJ1-1; TRBD1 is a possible D gene (5 bases). Germline loops: CDR1 MNHEY, CDR2 SMNVEV (reference sequence). The CDR3 is 11 amino acids. V was pared by 10 bases and J by 6 bases, with 12 bases between. Written as DNA, the CDR3 is TGTGCCACACCTGGGGGGGCTGAAGCTTTCTTT. It codes for CATPGGAEAFF.

At least ten counts were recorded for this clonotype. The V gene is TRBV20-1, the J gene TRBJ2-7; 7 bases are a match to TRBD2. The J segment lost 0 bases and the V segment lost 5 bases, leaving 4 bases of the junction unmatched. Germline loops: CDR1 DFQATT, CDR2 SNEGSKA (reference sequence). The length of the CDR3 is 13 residues. CDR3 nucleotides: TGCAGTGCTTGGGGGGGGAGCTCCTACGAGCAGTACTTC. Residues: CSAWGGSSYEQYF.

This clonotype was observed a few times. The V and J genes are TRBV6-1 and TRBJ1-1; TRBD1 aligns across 9 bases. V shed 5 bases and J 0 bases; nucleotides not matched to a gene: 7. The CDR3 runs 16 residues. Germline assignment: CDR1 MNHNS and CDR2 SASEGT. CDR3 in amino acids: CASSTGTGRMNTEAFF. CDR3 nucleotides: TGTGCCAGCAGTACTGGGACAGGGAGAATGAACACTGAAGCTTTCTTT.

This clonotype was seen more than once but under ten times. The rearrangement uses TRBV5-6 and TRBJ1-1; a weak D match, TRBD1 (5 bases). The germline V and J ends were trimmed by 7 bases and 1 base, with 11 bases remaining between them. CDR1 SGHDT and CDR2 YYEEEE come from the germline V gene. This CDR3 spans 13 amino acids. The CDR3 protein is CASGGPKNTEAFF. The CDR3 DNA is TGTGCCAGCGGGGGACCCAAGAACACTGAAGCTTTCTTT.

The chain has TRBV19 and TRBJ1-4; D unclear. V was shortened by 2 bases and J by 0 bases, with 16 bases between the two germline ends. CDR1 and CDR2 (germline): LNHDA, SQIVND (reference sequence). The CDR3 has 18 amino acids. The CDR3 nucleotides are TGTGCCAGTAGTATATATTGGGGTACCGGAGCAACTAATGAAAAACTGTTTTTT. It specifies CASSIYWGTGATNEKLFF.